A selection of T cell receptor beta chains follows, all from one sample in a study of blood T cell repertoires in COVID-19. The data were produced by immunoSEQ multiplex PCR, yet TCRdb's version contains in-frame clones alone and is incomplete. The table includes 250,000 to 300,000 clones, about 82% detected once. Sequenced sample: peripheral blood. The receptor set was obtained from a man aged 45-65 years with active or convalescent COVID-19. Both conserved end residues are part of each CDR3. The D gene is left open where the match is weak. Only some rows state a clone size, as once, few, many or a class for expanded clones.

v_gene,abundance,d_gene,j_gene,CDR3aa,CDR3nt
TRBV15,-,TRBD2,TRBJ2-1,CATSTWGGAGNEQFF,TGTGCCACCAGCACCTGGGGGGGAGCGGGAAATGAGCAGTTCTTC
TRBV27,-,-,TRBJ2-3,CASSITNPDTQYF,TGTGCCAGCAGTATAACTAACCCAGATACGCAGTATTTT
TRBV18,-,TRBD2,TRBJ2-1,CASSPGLAGGGNEQFF,TGTGCCAGCTCACCTGGACTAGCCGGAGGAGGGAATGAGCAGTTCTTC
TRBV27,few,-,TRBJ2-2,CASSRTGTGELFF,TGTGCCAGCAGCCGTACAGGGACCGGGGAGCTGTTTTTT
TRBV19,-,TRBD1,TRBJ1-1,CASSTGYYTEAFF,TGTGCCAGTTCGACAGGGTATTACACTGAAGCTTTCTTT
TRBV18,-,-,TRBJ1-1,CASSPGQTNTEAFF,TGTGCCAGCTCTCCAGGACAGACGAACACTGAAGCTTTCTTT
TRBV6-6,-,TRBD1,TRBJ1-3,CASSPQGAISGNTIYF,TGTGCCAGCAGTCCACAGGGGGCTATCTCTGGAAACACCATATATTTT
TRBV5-1,-,-,TRBJ2-5,CASSLDPNTQETQYF,TGCGCCAGCAGCTTGGACCCGAATACACAAGAGACCCAGTACTTC
TRBV30,-,TRBD2,TRBJ2-7,CAWSLGLAGTYEQYF,TGTGCCTGGAGTCTCGGACTAGCGGGGACCTACGAGCAGTACTTC
TRBV4-3,-,TRBD2,TRBJ2-2,CASSQDLSGIANTGELFF,TGCGCCAGCAGCCAAGATCTCAGCGGGATAGCGAACACCGGGGAGCTGTTTTTT
TRBV30,-,TRBD2,TRBJ2-3,CASSSGDTDTQYF,TGTGCCTCCTCTAGCGGAGATACAGATACGCAGTATTTT
TRBV19,-,-,TRBJ2-7,CASSIKATAKGYEQYF,TGTGCCAGTAGTATAAAGGCCACTGCGAAGGGGTACGAGCAGTACTTC
TRBV12-3/TRBV12-4,many,TRBD1,TRBJ1-5,CASRGQDLQPQHF,TGTGCCAGCAGAGGACAGGATCTACAGCCCCAGCATTTT
TRBV18,-,-,TRBJ2-7,CASSPGGTAYEQYF,TGTGCCAGCTCACCAGGTGGCACAGCCTACGAGCAGTACTTC
TRBV19,-,-,TRBJ2-7,CASSLVSSYEQYF,TGTGCCAGTAGTCTGGTCAGCTCCTACGAGCAGTACTTC
TRBV7-9,-,-,TRBJ2-1,CASSGSGNEQFF,TGTGCCAGCAGCGGAAGCGGAAATGAGCAGTTCTTC
TRBV6-2/TRBV6-3,-,TRBD2,TRBJ2-1,CASSPGLAGDHRNEQFF,TGTGCCAGCAGTCCGGGACTAGCGGGAGATCATAGGAATGAGCAGTTCTTC
TRBV7-3,-,-,TRBJ1-1,CASSLNLYTEAFF,TGTGCCAGCAGCTTAAACTTGTACACTGAAGCTTTCTTT
TRBV14,-,TRBD2,TRBJ2-7,CASSQTSGRSYEQYF,TGTGCCAGCAGCCAAACTAGCGGGAGATCCTACGAGCAGTACTTC
TRBV18,-,TRBD1,TRBJ1-2,CASSRGTGNYGYTF,TGTGCCAGCTCCCGCGGGACAGGAAACTATGGCTACACCTTC
TRBV18,-,TRBD2,TRBJ2-2,CASSPVLAGNTGELFF,TGTGCCAGCTCACCGGTGCTAGCGGGTAACACCGGGGAGCTGTTTTTT
TRBV6-5,-,-,TRBJ2-5,CASSRHSQETQYF,TGTGCCAGCAGTCGTCACAGTCAAGAGACCCAGTACTTC
TRBV5-5,few,-,TRBJ1-1,CASSLVTGIMNTEAFF,TGTGCCAGCAGCTTGGTTACGGGGATCATGAACACTGAAGCTTTCTTT